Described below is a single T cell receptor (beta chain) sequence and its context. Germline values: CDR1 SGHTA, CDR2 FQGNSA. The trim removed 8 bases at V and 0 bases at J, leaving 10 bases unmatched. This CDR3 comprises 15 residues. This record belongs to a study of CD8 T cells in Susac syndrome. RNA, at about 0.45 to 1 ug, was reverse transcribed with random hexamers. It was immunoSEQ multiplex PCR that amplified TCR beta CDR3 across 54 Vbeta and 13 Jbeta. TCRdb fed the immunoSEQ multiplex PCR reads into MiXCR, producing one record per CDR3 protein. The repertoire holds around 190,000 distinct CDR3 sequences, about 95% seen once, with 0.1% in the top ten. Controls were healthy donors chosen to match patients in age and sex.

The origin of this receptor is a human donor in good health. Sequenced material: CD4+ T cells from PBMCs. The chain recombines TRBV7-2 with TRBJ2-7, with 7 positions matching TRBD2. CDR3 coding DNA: TGTGCCAGCCGAGCGGGACCGTTTGACTCCTACGAGCAGTACTTC. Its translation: CASRAGPFDSYEQYF.